These 30 T cell receptor beta chains came from one sample sequenced in a study of T cells in Graves' hyperthyroidism and ophthalmopathy. Template material for amplifying TCR beta CDR3 regions consisted of RNA transcripts. In the first-round RT-PCR of the TCR CDR3, the HTBI primer set was used. TCRdb re-called the multiplex PCR reads through MiXCR, storing one row per CDR3 protein. The sample has approximately 400,000 distinct CDR3 sequences; approximately 15% are singletons. The sample taken for sequencing was blood. These receptors were collected from a woman aged 55-69 years with Graves' hyperthyroidism.

This clonotype was counted only a few times. This sequence joins TRBV12-5 and TRBJ1-6; the D is unclear. The CDR3 totals 20 residues. Germline V lookup: CDR1 LGHNT, CDR2 FRNRAP. Trimming stripped 3 bases from V and 4 bases from J, with 25 bases between. CDR3 protein: CASGFNPLGISGGYNSPLHF. The DNA for the CDR3 is TGTGCTAGTGGTTTCAACCCCTTAGGCATCTCGGGAGGGTATAATTCACCCCTCCACTTT. Combining the CDR3 with reference TRBV12-5 and TRBJ1-6 gives the whole variable domain DARVTQTPRHKVTEMGQEVTMRCQPILGHNTVFWYRQTMMQGLELLAYFRNRAPLDDSGMPKDRFSAEMPDATLATLKIQPSEPRDSAVYFCASGFNPLGISGGYNSPLHFGNGTRLTVT.

This clonotype has at least ten counts. This chain connects TRBV2 to TRBJ2-5; 8 bases fit TRBD2. J lost 9 bases, V lost 7 bases, and 10 bases had no gene match. The germline CDR1 and CDR2 sequences are SNHLY and FYNNEI. This CDR3 region has 13 residues. Here the CDR3 reads CASIATARGAQYF. DNA of the CDR3: TGTGCCAGCATAGCAACGGCGCGGGGGGCCCAGTACTTC.

This clonotype appeared a few times. This chain connects TRBV4-1 to TRBJ2-5, with 9 positions matching TRBD1. Germline lookup yields CDR1 MGHRA and CDR2 YSYEKL. V lost 3 bases, J lost 4 bases, and 6 bases stayed unmatched. CDR3 length: 15 amino acids. CDR3 sequence: CASSQGQGTRETQYF. CDR3 nucleotide sequence: TGCGCCAGCAGCCAGGGACAGGGAACCCGAGAGACCCAGTACTTC.

This clonotype was seen a handful of times. The J gene is TRBJ2-5, the V gene TRBV9, with TRBD1 as a possible D gene (6 bases). This CDR3 comprises 13 residues. V lost 0 bases, J lost 3 bases, and 6 bases lay in between. Per germline, CDR1 SGDLS and CDR2 YYNGEE. The CDR3 spells CASSVGDKETQYF. CDR3 nucleotide sequence: TGTGCCAGCAGCGTAGGGGACAAAGAGACCCAGTACTTC.

There are many counts of this clonotype. The chain links TRBV7-9 to TRBJ1-2; D remains unclear. The CDR3 has 13 residues. V lost 5 bases and J lost 2, with 9 bases in between. Germline CDR1 reads SEHNR; CDR2 reads FQNEAQ (reference sequence). CDR3 amino acids: CASSPASNYGYTF. In DNA, the CDR3 is TGTGCCAGCAGCCCGGCCTCCAACTATGGCTACACCTTC.

The chain recombines TRBV11-3 with TRBJ2-7; TRBD2 matches 7 bases. The germline CDR1 and CDR2 sequences are SGHNT and YENEEA. The CDR3 totals 14 residues. With 3 bases clipped from V and 1 base from J, the junction kept 3 bases outside the gene matches. The CDR3 DNA reads as TGTGCCAGCAGCTTTGGAGCGGGATCCTACGAGCAGTACTTC. Translated, it gives CASSFGAGSYEQYF.

The sample holds a few counts of this clonotype. The V gene is TRBV20-1, the J gene TRBJ2-3; unclear D gene. Per germline, CDR1 DFQATT and CDR2 SNEGSKA (reference sequence). Trimming shortened V by 6 bases and J by 4 bases, and 17 bases separated the two germline ends. The CDR3 runs 14 residues. DNA of the CDR3: TGCAGTGCCATCCCGAACAATAGGGCAGATACGCAGTATTTT. It encodes CSAIPNNRADTQYF.

This clonotype appeared many times. This rearrangement joins TRBV5-5 to TRBJ1-6; possible D gene TRBD1, 5 bases. Trimming stripped 4 bases from V and 7 bases from J, with 12 bases between. From germline, CDR1 is SGHKS and CDR2 YYEKEE (reference sequence). There are 14 residues in the CDR3. DNA for the CDR3: TGTGCCAGCAGCACAAAAGACAGAAATTCACCCCTCCACTTT. It specifies CASSTKDRNSPLHF. Complete variable domain (other parts from reference TRBV5-5 and TRBJ1-6): DAGVTQSPTHLIKTRGQQVTLRCSPISGHKSVSWYQQVLGQGPQFIFQYYEKEERGRGNFPDRFSARQFPNYSSELNVNALLLGDSALYLCASSTKDRNSPLHFGNGTRLTVT.

This rearrangement joins TRBV3-1 to TRBJ1-6; unclear D gene. The length of the CDR3 is 14 residues. With 2 bases removed from V and 8 bases from J, the gap between germline ends came to 10 bases. From germline, CDR1 is LGHDT and CDR2 YNNKEL (reference sequence). Written as DNA, the CDR3 is TGTGCCAGCAGCCAAAACGGGAGGGATTCACCCCTCCACTTT. Its protein is CASSQNGRDSPLHF.

This clonotype has a count of ten or more. The V and J genes are TRBV18 and TRBJ1-1; a weak D match, TRBD1 (5 bases). The V end was cut by 6 bases, the J end by 2 bases, with 10 bases between. This CDR3 has 13 residues. Germline V gene lookup returns CDR1 KGHSH and CDR2 LQKENI. The DNA for the CDR3 is TGTGCCAGCTCGGCCGGGACCAACACTGAAGCTTTCTTT. It encodes CASSAGTNTEAFF.

CDR3 coding DNA: TGTGCCAGCAGCTCCCCGACGGGGGACACTGAAGCTTTCTTT. It specifies CASSSPTGDTEAFF. This sequence joins TRBV5-4 and TRBJ1-1, with D possibly matching TRBD1 (5 bases). CDR3 length equals 14 residues. Between the trimmed V and J ends, which lost 3 bases and 3 bases, there was a span of 12 bases. Per germline, CDR1 SGHNT and CDR2 YYREEE (reference sequence). The variable domain in full, completed from reference TRBV5-4 and TRBJ1-1, reads ETGVTQSPTHLIKTRGQQVTLRCSSQSGHNTVSWYQQALGQGPQFIFQYYREEENGRGNFPPRFSGLQFPNYSSELNVNALELDDSALYLCASSSPTGDTEAFFGQGTRLTVV.

The sample holds many counts of this clonotype. The chain couples TRBV11-1 to TRBJ1-1; TRBD1 matches at 7 bases. The ends lost 8 bases at V and 6 bases at J; junction bases unmatched: 9. Germline lookup yields CDR1 SGHAT and CDR2 FQDESV (reference sequence). This CDR3 is built from 13 residues. The chain's CDR3 is CASVGTDDAEAFF. The CDR3 DNA reads TGTGCCAGCGTCGGGACAGACGACGCTGAAGCTTTCTTT.

This clonotype was counted ten times or more. The chain carries TRBV28 and TRBJ1-1; D gene ambiguous. V was shortened by 4 bases and J by 1 base, with 13 bases between the two germline ends. Germline CDR1 MDHEN, CDR2 SYDVKM. The CDR3 contains 15 residues. CDR3 DNA: TGTGCCAGCAGTTCCTGGGAGGCTGCGAACACTGAAGCTTTCTTT. This sequence encodes CASSSWEAANTEAFF.

The rearrangement links TRBV24-1 to TRBJ1-5, with unresolved D. Germline values: CDR1 KGHDR, CDR2 SFDVKD. The CDR3 is 13 amino acids. The V end lost 2 bases, the J end lost 1 base, and 2 bases lay between the germline ends. CDR3 nucleotide sequence: TGTGCCACCAGTGATTCGAGCAATCAGCCCCAGCATTTT. Residues: CATSDSSNQPQHF.

This sequence joins TRBV3-1 and TRBJ2-1; 8 bases are shared with TRBD2. V lost 0 bases, J lost 5 bases, and 6 bases stayed unmatched. This CDR3 has 16 residues. Germline V CDR1 and CDR2: LGHDT, YNNKEL (reference sequence). CDR3 nucleotide sequence: TGTGCCAGCAGCCAAGACACTAGCGGTTACCACAATGAGCAGTTCTTC. This encodes CASSQDTSGYHNEQFF.

In this sample, this clonotype turned up a few times. The chain employs TRBV5-5 and TRBJ2-1; a weak D match, TRBD2 (5 bases). Trimming took off 0 bases at V and 0 bases at J, with 10 bases between the two ends. This CDR3 is 16 amino acids long. Germline V gene data show CDR1 as SGHKS and CDR2 as YYEKEE (reference sequence). The CDR3 nucleotides are TGTGCCAGCAGCTTGGGTGGTAGCGCCTCCTACAATGAGCAGTTCTTC. This encodes CASSLGGSASYNEQFF.

Ten or more counts support this clonotype. The V gene is TRBV15, the J gene TRBJ2-3, with D possibly matching TRBD1 (6 bases). The CDR3 runs to 16 residues. Trimming removed 2 bases from V and 4 bases from J, with 16 bases in between. Germline values: CDR1 LNHNV, CDR2 YYDKDF (reference sequence). CDR3 nucleotide sequence: TGTGCCACCAGCAGACCCACAGGGTTTTCCCCAGATACGCAGTATTTT. Translating it yields CATSRPTGFSPDTQYF.

There are many counts of this clonotype. The chain carries TRBV12-3 or TRBV12-4 and TRBJ2-7; D not certain. This CDR3 spans 14 amino acids. V was shortened by 5 bases and J by 0 bases, with 11 bases between the two germline ends. The CDR3 sequence: CASSQDLSSYEQYF. CDR3 sequence (DNA): TGTGCCAGCAGTCAAGACTTGAGCTCCTACGAGCAGTACTTC.

This clonotype was counted a few times. In nucleotides, the CDR3 is TGTGCCAGCTCACCATTTGCGGGAGTGTACGAGCAGTACTTC. It yields the protein CASSPFAGVYEQYF. This chain uses TRBV18 with TRBJ2-7; the match to TRBD2 covers 7 bases. V was clipped by 2 bases and J by 4 bases; unmatched bases: 5. The CDR3 spans 14 residues. Germline CDR1 reads KGHSH; CDR2 reads LQKENI.

This clonotype has only a few counts. The chain employs TRBV29-1 and TRBJ2-3, with D perhaps given as TRBD1 or TRBD2 (5 bases each). V lost 6 bases, J lost 2 bases, and 18 bases lay in between. The length of the CDR3 is 15 residues. Germline assignment: CDR1 SQVTM and CDR2 ANQGSEA. CDR3 nucleotides: TGCAGCGTCCCCCCAGGGCGGGCGAACACAGATACGCAGTATTTT. It yields the protein CSVPPGRANTDTQYF.

This clonotype was counted many times. The chain is built from TRBV11-2 and TRBJ2-3; D perhaps matches TRBD2 (7 bases). The CDR3 totals 16 residues. In germline, CDR1 is SGHAT, CDR2 FQNNGV. Trimming took off 2 bases at V and 6 bases at J, with 18 bases between the two ends. CDR3 in DNA: TGTGCCAGCAGCTTATTCAGCGGGACAAACGGGGATACGCAGTATTTT. Protein: CASSLFSGTNGDTQYF.

This clonotype was recorded many times. This sequence joins TRBV3-1 and TRBJ2-5; 9 nucleotides match TRBD2. The CDR3 has 15 amino acids. The trim removed 0 bases at V and 4 bases at J, leaving 3 bases unmatched. Germline-derived CDR1 and CDR2 are LGHDT and YNNKEL (reference sequence). CDR3 amino acids: CASSQESGGRETQYF. The CDR3 DNA follows: TGTGCCAGCAGCCAAGAAAGCGGGGGGCGAGAGACCCAGTACTTC.

Ten or more counts support this clonotype. V and J are TRBV12-3 or TRBV12-4 and TRBJ2-1, with D possibly being TRBD2 (6 bases). V was shortened by 3 bases and J by 8 bases, with 11 bases between the two germline ends. CDR3 length: 13 amino acids. The CDR3 loop reads CASSFTGVHEQFF. CDR3 nucleotide sequence: TGTGCCAGCAGTTTCACGGGAGTGCATGAGCAGTTCTTC.

This clonotype was seen just once. V usage is TRBV19 and J usage is TRBJ2-1; 10 bases are a match to TRBD2. This CDR3 comprises 18 residues. Germline CDR1 LNHDA, CDR2 SQIVND (reference sequence). J gave up 0 bases and V 7 bases, and 12 bases lay outside the gene matches. The chain's CDR3 is CASTYRVASGSSYNEQFF. CDR3 sequence (DNA): TGTGCCAGTACCTATCGGGTGGCTAGCGGGAGCTCCTACAATGAGCAGTTCTTC. Variable domain in full (rest from reference TRBV19 and TRBJ2-1): DGGITQSPKYLFRKEGQNVTLSCEQNLNHDAMYWYRQDPGQGLRLIYYSQIVNDFQKGDIAEGYSVSREKKESFPLTVTSAQKNPTAFYLCASTYRVASGSSYNEQFFGPGTRLTVL.

V is TRBV20-1 and J is TRBJ1-2, with 7 bases identical to TRBD1. CDR1 and CDR2 from the germline V gene are DFQATT and SNEGSKA (reference sequence). CDR3 size: 12 residues. Trimming took 6 bases from V and 2 from J; bases not matched to a gene: 3. The CDR3 is CSAGTANYGYTF. CDR3 nucleotides: TGCAGTGCGGGGACAGCGAACTATGGCTACACCTTC.

This clonotype appeared many times. The rearrangement links TRBV12-3 or TRBV12-4 to TRBJ2-7; TRBD2 matches at 12 bases. The CDR3 is made up of 15 amino acids. Losses at the gene ends were 2 bases for V and 7 bases for J; bases not matched to a gene: 6. In nucleotides, the CDR3 is TGTGCCAGCAGTTTATGGACTAGCGGGACTTGGGAGCAGTACTTC. This gives the protein CASSLWTSGTWEQYF.

This chain joins TRBV13 and TRBJ1-4; D might be TRBD1 (6 bases). The CDR3 covers 15 residues. Germline V lookup: CDR1 PRHDT, CDR2 FYEKMQ (reference sequence). The V and J ends lost 0 bases and 7 bases respectively, with 12 bases between them. The CDR3 here is CASSLGRGSVEKLFF. CDR3 nucleotides: TGTGCCAGCAGCTTAGGCAGGGGTTCGGTTGAAAAACTGTTTTTT.

This clonotype was found many times. The chain links TRBV24-1 to TRBJ2-1, with TRBD1 identical over 9 bases. The germline V gene has CDR1 KGHDR and CDR2 SFDVKD. The CDR3 is made up of 16 amino acids. Unmatched junction bases numbered 3, after V lost 3 bases and J lost 1 base. CDR3 sequence: CATSDGQGSSYNEQFF. In DNA form, the CDR3 reads TGTGCCACCAGTGATGGACAGGGGAGTTCCTACAATGAGCAGTTCTTC.

This clonotype was counted between two and nine times. V and J are TRBV11-2 and TRBJ2-7; 8 bases are shared with TRBD2. The CDR3 spans 15 residues. The junction had 9 bases not matched to a gene; V was cut back by 6 bases and J by 2 bases. Germline loops: CDR1 SGHAT, CDR2 FQNNGV. CDR3 in amino acids: CASSLGTRIPYEQYF. CDR3 bases: TGTGCCAGCAGTCTCGGGACTAGGATTCCCTACGAGCAGTACTTC.

This clonotype appeared many times. The chain recombines TRBV11-3 with TRBJ2-1, with 10 bases matching TRBD1. With 5 bases clipped from V and 5 bases from J, the junction kept 6 bases outside the gene matches. The CDR3 extends over 15 amino acids. Per the germline V gene, CDR1 is SGHNT and CDR2 is YENEEA. CDR3 amino acids: CASSPGTGADNEQFF. CDR3 DNA: TGTGCCAGCAGCCCCGGGACAGGGGCGGACAATGAGCAGTTCTTC.